These T cell receptor beta chains were read from a single sample in a study of Ad26.COV2.S vaccination and SARS-CoV-2 variants. TCRdb's table, derived via immunoSEQ multiplex PCR, lists solely in-frame clones and lacks some. The sample yields hundreds of thousands of clones, about 90% seen once. This sample comprised peripheral blood, obtained in a trial of Ad26.COV2.S vaccine versus placebo. Receptors were obtained from a person aged 18-65 years who received the Ad26.COV2.S COVID-19 vaccine or a placebo. Both conserved end residues are part of each CDR3. D genes are given only for firm matches. The size of a clone is reported for some rows only, either as once, few or many, or as a class for expanded clones.

J gene | D gene | clone size | V gene | CDR3 protein | CDR3 DNA
TRBJ1-4 | NA | NA | TRBV6-5 | CASSLKPATNEKLFF | TGTGCCAGCAGCCTCAAACCAGCAACTAATGAAAAACTGTTTTTT
TRBJ2-2 | TRBD1 | once | TRBV20-1 | CSASGDRANGELFF | TGCAGTGCTAGTGGGGACAGGGCTAACGGGGAGCTGTTTTTT
TRBJ1-1 | NA | NA | TRBV6-1 | CASSERRGNTEAFF | TGTGCCAGCAGTGAAAGGAGAGGAAACACTGAAGCTTTCTTT
TRBJ1-4 | NA | NA | TRBV6-5 | CASSSPTLAEKLFF | TGTGCCAGCAGTTCCCCAACATTGGCTGAAAAACTGTTTTTT
TRBJ2-6 | NA | NA | TRBV2 | CASSRDLSGANVLTF | TGTGCCAGCAGTCGGGACCTCTCTGGGGCCAACGTCCTGACTTTC
TRBJ2-3 | TRBD1 | NA | TRBV2 | CASNFQGATDTQYF | TGTGCCAGCAACTTTCAGGGGGCTACAGATACGCAGTATTTT
TRBJ2-5 | NA | NA | TRBV3-1/TRBV3-2 | CASSQEIEETQYF | TGTGCCAGCAGCCAAGAAATCGAAGAGACCCAGTACTTC
TRBJ2-5 | NA | NA | TRBV19 | CASSMSSGQETQYF | TGTGCCAGTAGTATGAGTTCGGGGCAAGAGACCCAGTACTTC
TRBJ2-2 | NA | NA | TRBV11-3 | CASSLDWATGELFF | TGTGCCAGCAGCTTAGATTGGGCGACCGGGGAGCTGTTTTTT
TRBJ2-2 | NA | few | TRBV7-2 | CASSRGQNTGELFF | TGTGCCAGCAGCCGGGGACAGAACACCGGGGAGCTGTTTTTT
TRBJ1-5 | NA | NA | TRBV12-2 | CASRLGQGMNYSNQPQHF | TGTGCAAGTCGCTTGGGACAGGGGATGAATTATAGCAATCAGCCCCAGCATTTT
TRBJ2-1 | TRBD2 | NA | TRBV4-2 | CASSQVVSGRGNEQFF | TGTGCCAGCAGCCAAGTTGTAAGCGGGAGGGGCAATGAGCAGTTCTTC
TRBJ2-5 | TRBD2 | NA | TRBV7-3 | CASSSSGGAKTQYF | TGTGCCAGCAGCTCCAGCGGGGGGGCGAAGACCCAGTACTTC
TRBJ1-1 | TRBD1 | NA | TRBV18 | CASSPWTGGDNTEAFF | TGTGCCAGCTCACCCTGGACAGGGGGCGATAACACTGAAGCTTTCTTT
TRBJ2-7 | NA | NA | TRBV2 | CASSVETRTYEQYF | TGTGCCAGCAGTGTAGAGACACGGACCTACGAGCAGTACTTC
TRBJ2-2 | NA | NA | TRBV7-9 | CASRPGLATNTGELFF | TGTGCCAGCAGACCCGGCCTAGCGACGAACACCGGGGAGCTGTTTTTT
TRBJ2-5 | TRBD2 | NA | TRBV5-1 | CASSPTSGVIGTQYF | TGCGCCAGCAGCCCGACTAGCGGGGTTATCGGGACCCAGTACTTC
TRBJ1-6 | NA | NA | TRBV6-4 | CASSEGQYNSPLHF | TGTGCCAGCAGTGAAGGACAGTATAATTCACCCCTCCACTTT
TRBJ2-7 | TRBD1 | NA | TRBV7-6 | CASSPLGGDRAYEQYF | TGTGCCAGCAGCCCCCTGGGGGGGGACAGGGCCTACGAGCAGTACTTC
TRBJ2-7 | TRBD2 | once | TRBV5-4 | CASSSPGTSGLYEQYF | TGTGCCAGCAGCTCCCCCGGGACTAGCGGCTTATACGAGCAGTACTTC
TRBJ1-1 | NA | NA | TRBV24-1 | CATSDPGTFEAFF | TGTGCCACCAGTGATCCCGGGACCTTTGAAGCTTTCTTT
TRBJ1-1 | NA | NA | TRBV4-1 | CASSPGSGLNTEAFF | TGCGCCAGCAGCCCCGGAAGCGGACTAAACACTGAAGCTTTCTTT
TRBJ1-1 | NA | NA | TRBV5-1 | CASSLVGVNTEAFF | TGCGCCAGCAGCTTGGTCGGGGTGAACACTGAAGCTTTCTTT
TRBJ1-4 | NA | NA | TRBV2 | CASSEGRRKLFF | TGTGCCAGCAGTGAGGGCCGGAGAAAACTGTTTTTT
TRBJ1-5 | NA | NA | TRBV7-8 | CASSSSRGALYSNQPQHF | TGTGCCAGCAGCTCCTCGCGGGGGGCCCTATATAGCAATCAGCCCCAGCATTTT
TRBJ1-2 | NA | NA | TRBV4-3 | CASSQSRDVFYGYTF | TGCGCCAGCAGCCAATCCAGGGACGTTTTCTATGGCTACACCTTC
TRBJ2-7 | TRBD2 | NA | TRBV9 | CASSASSGRGSEQYF | TGTGCCAGCAGCGCATCTAGCGGGAGGGGGTCAGAGCAGTACTTC
TRBJ1-3 | NA | NA | TRBV19 | CASSIQGSRGNTIYF | TGTGCCAGTAGTATACAGGGTTCGCGCGGAAACACCATATATTTT
TRBJ2-7 | NA | once | TRBV25-1 | CASSAWTTYEQYF | TGTGCCAGCAGTGCCTGGACTACCTACGAGCAGTACTTC
TRBJ2-1 | TRBD2 | NA | TRBV19 | CASSKGAGGSYNEQFF | TGTGCCAGTAGTAAAGGAGCGGGAGGCTCCTACAATGAGCAGTTCTTC
TRBJ2-4 | TRBD2 | NA | TRBV7-2 | CASSRSGTNQNIQYF | TGTGCCAGCAGCCGTTCCGGGACTAACCAAAACATTCAGTACTTC
TRBJ2-7 | NA | NA | TRBV6-5 | CASSWDLRSYEQYF | TGTGCCAGCAGCTGGGACTTGAGGTCCTACGAGCAGTACTTC
TRBJ2-2 | NA | NA | TRBV3-1/TRBV3-2 | CASSRGSSGTGELFF | TGTGCCAGCAGCCGCGGCTCCTCGGGCACCGGGGAGCTGTTTTTT
TRBJ2-1 | TRBD1 | NA | TRBV7-2 | CASGRQGGYNEQFF | TGTGCCAGCGGGCGACAGGGGGGCTACAATGAGCAGTTCTTC
TRBJ2-5 | TRBD1 | NA | TRBV5-1 | CASSLGQGETQYF | TGCGCCAGCAGCCTGGGACAGGGGGAGACCCAGTACTTC
TRBJ1-3 | NA | NA | TRBV6-5 | CASSYDGHSGNTIYF | TGTGCCAGCAGTTACGACGGACACTCTGGAAACACCATATATTTT
TRBJ2-7 | TRBD2 | NA | TRBV5-1 | CASSSLAGESYEQYF | TGCGCCAGCAGCTCACTAGCGGGAGAATCCTACGAGCAGTACTTC
TRBJ1-6 | NA | NA | TRBV7-9 | CASSLNGDNSPLHF | TGTGCCAGCAGCTTAAATGGGGATAATTCACCCCTCCACTTT
TRBJ2-7 | TRBD1 | NA | TRBV18 | CASSGTGHEQYF | TGTGCCAGCTCCGGGACAGGGCACGAGCAGTACTTC
TRBJ2-2 | NA | NA | TRBV7-2 | CASSPDGAGELFF | TGTGCCAGCAGCCCGGACGGAGCCGGGGAGCTGTTTTTT
TRBJ2-7 | NA | NA | TRBV18 | CASSPNPNTYEQYF | TGTGCCAGCTCACCTAATCCTAACACCTACGAGCAGTACTTC
TRBJ2-5 | NA | NA | TRBV18 | CASSRDRETQYF | TGTGCCAGCTCACGGGACCGGGAGACCCAGTACTTC
TRBJ2-2 | NA | NA | TRBV5-6 | CASSSVWKANTGELFF | TGTGCCAGCAGCTCGGTGTGGAAGGCGAACACCGGGGAGCTGTTTTTT
TRBJ1-2 | NA | NA | TRBV20-1 | CSASSGASYGYTF | TGCAGTGCTAGTAGCGGGGCCTCCTATGGCTACACCTTC
TRBJ2-7 | NA | few | TRBV6-5 | CASRTGETYEQYF | TGTGCCAGCAGGACAGGCGAAACCTACGAGCAGTACTTC
TRBJ2-3 | NA | NA | TRBV7-2 | CASSLGGPRADTQYF | TGTGCCAGCAGCTTAGGGGGGCCCAGGGCAGATACGCAGTATTTT
TRBJ1-2 | NA | NA | TRBV9 | CASSVTGTDSYGYTF | TGTGCCAGCAGCGTTACCGGGACGGACTCTTATGGCTACACCTTC
TRBJ2-2 | NA | NA | TRBV10-3 | CAISGVGMTGELFF | TGTGCCATCAGTGGAGTAGGGATGACCGGGGAGCTGTTTTTT
TRBJ2-1 | NA | NA | TRBV11-3 | CASSLDGNEQFF | TGTGCCAGCAGCTTAGATGGGAATGAGCAGTTCTTC
TRBJ1-5 | NA | NA | TRBV3-1/TRBV3-2 | CASSQSGAGSNQPQHF | TGTGCCAGCAGCCAATCAGGGGCGGGGAGCAATCAGCCCCAGCATTTT
TRBJ1-2 | NA | NA | TRBV10-3 | CAISEQNYGYTF | TGTGCCATCAGTGAGCAGAACTATGGCTACACCTTC
TRBJ1-1 | NA | once | TRBV18 | CASSPSRTEEAFF | TGTGCCAGCTCACCATCGAGGACGGAAGAAGCTTTCTTT
TRBJ1-5 | NA | NA | TRBV19 | CASSINGLQIEQPQHF | TGTGCCAGTAGTATAAACGGGTTACAGATTGAACAGCCCCAGCATTTT
TRBJ1-3 | NA | NA | TRBV5-4 | CASSLAGGNTIYF | TGTGCCAGCAGCTTGGCCGGAGGGAACACCATATATTTT
TRBJ2-3 | NA | NA | TRBV2 | CASTSGGGDTQYF | TGTGCCAGCACTAGCGGAGGGGGAGATACGCAGTATTTT
TRBJ1-1 | NA | NA | TRBV19 | CASSRSNTEAFF | TGTGCCAGTTCCAGGTCCAACACTGAAGCTTTCTTT
TRBJ1-6 | NA | once | TRBV29-1 | CSVEESSGSPLHF | TGCAGCGTTGAAGAATCGAGCGGATCACCCCTCCACTTT
TRBJ2-5 | NA | once | TRBV12-3/TRBV12-4 | CASSFEGETQYF | TGTGCCAGCAGTTTTGAGGGGGAGACCCAGTACTTC
TRBJ2-7 | TRBD1 | once | TRBV19 | CASSAGTGVYEQYF | TGTGCCAGTAGCGCCGGGACAGGGGTCTACGAGCAGTACTTC